The entry that follows covers one T cell receptor beta chain sequence. Its antigen is undetermined. This specimen comes from a study of cytomegalovirus exposure and HLA in healthy donors. Study-wide results and caveats: The study found most TCR sequences rare, yet found some public TCRs in many donors.

This PCR relied on a set of 60 Vbeta primers and 13 Jbeta primers. Sequenced by immunoSEQ multiplex PCR; TCRdb stores in-frame clones only, minus some. The sample spans approximately 120,000 clones; the ten largest clones claim 2% to 2.5%. Germline V lookup: CDR1 SEHNR, CDR2 FQNEAQ (reference sequence). V was clipped by 7 bases and J by 8 bases; unmatched bases: 15. This CDR3 is built from 16 residues. The J gene is TRBJ2-1, the V gene TRBV7-9, with TRBD2 identical over 9 bases. This clonotype originated in a man aged 35-49 years in good health and CMV-seronegative. Source material: PBMCs. CDR3 amino acids: CASNSPVAGGPDEQFF. The CDR3 coding sequence is TGTGCCAGCAACTCCCCGGTGGCGGGAGGGCCCGATGAGCAGTTCTTC. Together with reference TRBV7-9 and TRBJ2-1, the CDR3 gives the full variable domain: DTGVSQNPRHKITKRGQNVTFRCDPISEHNRLYWYRQTLGQGPEFLTYFQNEAQLEKSRLLSDRFSAERPKGSFSTLEIQRTEQGDSAMYLCASNSPVAGGPDEQFFGPGTRLTVL.